These 19 T cell receptor beta chains were all obtained from the same sample, sequenced in a study of graft-versus-host responses after intestinal transplantation. For these TCRs, the target antigens are not known. TCRdb keeps only in-frame clones here, not all; method: immunoSEQ multiplex PCR. Among approximately 82,000 clones listed, over 80% were seen once. The material sequenced was unstimulated CD8+ T cells sorted from spleen or lymph node cells, taken before transplant. Every receptor here comes from a human donor who was the organ donor for an intestinal transplant.

The chain combines TRBV27 with TRBJ1-5; the D gene is possibly TRBD1 (5 bases). Germline V gives CDR1 MNHEY, CDR2 SMNVEV (reference sequence). Trimming removed 10 bases at V and 7 bases at J, with 17 bases between. There are 13 residues in the CDR3. For the CDR3, the DNA is TGTGCCAACCCCAGGGTTCGGGCACAGCCCCAGCATTTT. It yields the protein CANPRVRAQPQHF.

V and J are TRBV4-3 and TRBJ2-7; a weak D match, TRBD1 (6 bases). Per germline, CDR1 LGHNA and CDR2 YSLEER. The CDR3 is made up of 16 amino acids. V was pared by 0 bases and J by 3 bases, with 15 bases between. In nucleotides, the CDR3 is TGCGCCAGCAGCCAAGACAGGGGCCCCGGCCTCTACGAGCAGTACTTC. Residues: CASSQDRGPGLYEQYF.

The chain combines TRBV10-3 with TRBJ1-1, with a weak D call TRBD1 (5 bases). The germline gives CDR1 ENHRY, CDR2 SYGVKD. CDR3 length equals 14 residues. Trimming pared 7 bases from V and 0 bases from J, leaving 12 bases between. The CDR3 region is CAINSGGMNTEAFF. CDR3 sequence (DNA): TGTGCCATCAACTCGGGGGGGATGAACACTGAAGCTTTCTTT.

CDR3 in DNA: TGTGCCAGCAGCCACTTGACAGGGGCCTCCTACAATGAGCAGTTCTTC. Translating it yields CASSHLTGASYNEQFF. The chain joins TRBV4-2 to TRBJ2-1; 8 bases are a match to TRBD1. Germline-derived CDR1 and CDR2 are LGHNA and YNFKEQ. This CDR3 comprises 16 residues. Trimming took 3 bases from V and 0 from J; bases not matched to a gene: 4.

The chain combines TRBV11-2 with TRBJ2-7, with D perhaps TRBD2 (5 bases). The CDR3 has 12 residues. Trimming left V 7 bases short and J 3 bases short, with 10 bases between. CDR1 is SGHAT, CDR2 FQNNGV, per germline. CDR3 in DNA: TGTGCCAGCACCCGGGGTGACTACGAGCAGTACTTC. The encoded protein is CASTRGDYEQYF.

V is TRBV28 and J is TRBJ1-3; D is perhaps TRBD1 (5 bases). V lost 7 bases and J lost 3, with 13 bases in between. There are 14 residues in the CDR3. The germline gives CDR1 MDHEN, CDR2 SYDVKM. The CDR3 DNA follows: TGTGCCAGCATCGCGGAGGGGAGTGGAAACACCATATATTTT. Its translation: CASIAEGSGNTIYF.

The J gene is TRBJ1-1, the V gene TRBV19, with D possibly TRBD1 on 5 matching bases. V was clipped by 1 base and J by 0 bases, with 9 bases between them. The CDR3 loop spans 15 amino acids. CDR1 and CDR2 from the germline V gene are LNHDA and SQIVND (reference sequence). The CDR3 nucleotides are TGTGCCAGTAGTATAGGGAACAGGATGAACACTGAAGCTTTCTTT. Protein product: CASSIGNRMNTEAFF. Looking up the rest from reference TRBV19 and TRBJ1-1 gives the full variable domain: DGGITQSPKYLFRKEGQNVTLSCEQNLNHDAMYWYRQDPGQGLRLIYYSQIVNDFQKGDIAEGYSVSREKKESFPLTVTSAQKNPTAFYLCASSIGNRMNTEAFFGQGTRLTVV.

V usage is TRBV18 and J usage is TRBJ2-7; perhaps TRBD2 as D (5 bases). Germline V gene lookup returns CDR1 KGHSH and CDR2 LQKENI. V lost 3 bases and J 3 bases, leaving 9 bases between the germline ends. The CDR3 has 13 residues. CDR3 in DNA: TGTGCCAGCTCACCCCGGACTTTCTACGAGCAGTACTTC. It encodes CASSPRTFYEQYF.

The gene calls are TRBV4-2 and TRBJ2-7; D is undetermined. The CDR3 length is 15 residues. V dropped 6 bases and J dropped 2 bases, with 17 bases sitting between them. Germline CDR1 is LGHNA and CDR2 is YNFKEQ. DNA of the CDR3: TGTGCCAGCAGTTCTGGTTGGGCTACGCCCTACGAGCAGTACTTC. Its protein product is CASSSGWATPYEQYF.

This clone has a single count. J is TRBJ2-3 and V is TRBV15; D perhaps matches TRBD2 (7 bases). Germline CDR1 is LNHNV and CDR2 is YYDKDF (reference sequence). The V end lost 5 bases, the J end lost 8 bases, and 23 bases lay between the germline ends. The CDR3 sequence is 16 residues long. The CDR3 protein is CATSATGGTDGGTQYF. For the CDR3, the DNA is TGTGCCACCAGCGCCACGGGGGGCACCGATGGGGGTACGCAGTATTTT. The full variable domain, rest sourced from reference TRBV15 and TRBJ2-3, is DAMVIQNPRYQVTQFGKPVTLSCSQTLNHNVMYWYQQKSSQAPKLLFHYYDKDFNNEADTPDNFQSRRPNTSFCFLDIRSPGLGDTAMYLCATSATGGTDGGTQYFGPGTRLTVL.

This rearrangement joins TRBV4-3 to TRBJ2-3; 8 bases line up with TRBD2. This CDR3 is 20 amino acids long. CDR1 is LGHNA, CDR2 YSLEER, per germline. The V and J ends lost 3 bases and 0 bases, in that order; junction bases with no gene match: 17. Here the CDR3 reads CASSQIPKLREASSTDTQYF. Here the CDR3 DNA reads TGCGCCAGCAGCCAGATACCGAAGTTGCGGGAGGCCTCTAGCACAGATACGCAGTATTTT.

This chain links TRBV11-3 with TRBJ2-7; the D gene is possibly TRBD2 (5 bases). The CDR3 consists of 13 residues. V was clipped by 7 bases and J by 5 bases, with 15 bases between them. Per the germline V gene, CDR1 is SGHNT and CDR2 is YENEEA. CDR3: CASTLSGLDEQYF. CDR3 sequence (DNA): TGTGCCAGCACCCTCTCGGGGTTGGACGAGCAGTACTTC.

The V and J genes are TRBV4-1 and TRBJ1-1; unclear D gene. The CDR3 totals 17 residues. V was clipped by 4 bases and J by 0 bases, with 18 bases between them. Per germline, CDR1 MGHRA and CDR2 YSYEKL. In nucleotides, the CDR3 is TGCGCCAGCAGCCCTGGCTGGCTGGGCAGGATGAACACTGAAGCTTTCTTT. Its translation: CASSPGWLGRMNTEAFF.

This CDR3 is CASSLGSGTPIGYTF. DNA of the CDR3: TGTGCCAGCAGCTTGGGTTCCGGGACACCCATTGGCTACACCTTC. The chain combines TRBV5-6 with TRBJ1-2; D is perhaps TRBD1 (6 bases). Germline CDR1 SGHDT, CDR2 YYEEEE. The CDR3 totals 15 residues. Trimming took off 0 bases at V and 7 bases at J, with 16 bases between the two ends. The variable domain in full, completed from reference TRBV5-6 and TRBJ1-2, reads DAGVTQSPTHLIKTRGQQVTLRCSPKSGHDTVSWYQQALGQGPQFIFQYYEEEERQRGNFPDRFSGHQFPNYSSELNVNALLLGDSALYLCASSLGSGTPIGYTFGSGTRLTVV.

This clone showed up just once. J is TRBJ1-3 and V is TRBV2; the match to TRBD1 covers 7 bases. The CDR3 is 16 amino acids. Trimming removed 10 bases from V and 3 bases from J; junction bases left unmatched: 15. Germline V gene sequence: CDR1 SNHLY, CDR2 FYNNEI. CDR3 protein: CATVPPGTGDGNTIYF. CDR3 bases: TGTGCCACCGTTCCCCCGGGCACAGGGGATGGAAACACCATATATTTT.

The CDR3: CASSSVKVTYEQYF. The DNA of the CDR3 is TGTGCCAGCAGCAGCGTCAAGGTTACCTACGAGCAGTACTTC. V is TRBV11-2 and J is TRBJ2-7; no clear D gene. Trimming left V 5 bases short and J 2 bases short, with 13 bases between. Germline lookup yields CDR1 SGHAT and CDR2 FQNNGV. The CDR3 runs 14 residues.

This chain joins TRBV9 and TRBJ1-2; possible D gene TRBD1, 5 bases. The CDR3 has 13 amino acids. V lost 4 bases to trimming and J lost 3 bases, with 10 bases between them. Per germline, CDR1 SGDLS and CDR2 YYNGEE. The CDR3 loop is CASSPGHYYGYTF. Here the CDR3 DNA reads TGTGCCAGCAGCCCCGGACACTACTATGGCTACACCTTC.

This clone was counted once. This chain connects TRBV15 to TRBJ1-4, with a possible D match to TRBD1 (6 bases). CDR1 and CDR2 from the germline V gene are LNHNV and YYDKDF (reference sequence). V was pared by 0 bases and J by 0 bases, with 20 bases between. This CDR3 spans 20 amino acids. CDR3 nucleotide sequence: TGTGCCACCAGCAGAGAAGGGGGGGGGAAGGAGAGACCAACTAATGAAAAACTGTTTTTT. Protein product: CATSREGGGKERPTNEKLFF.

V is TRBV5-8 and J is TRBJ1-1; D is unclear. The CDR3 consists of 12 residues. Trimming stripped 7 bases from V and 0 bases from J, with 7 bases between. Germline assignment: CDR1 SGHTS and CDR2 YDEGEE. CDR3: CASATMNTEAFF. The DNA of the CDR3 is TGTGCCAGCGCTACTATGAACACTGAAGCTTTCTTT.